This TCR beta chain was identified during a study of shared clonotypes between healthy human individuals (dated by TCRdb to 2018 to 2021). With respect to the entire study: The cohort comprised a couple of women and a few men aged 18 to 49 years. Per donor, three plates each were used for CD4 naive and CD4 memory, two for CD8 naive, and one for CD8 memory. The study deeply sequenced blood TCR repertoires of roughly five healthy adults to estimate repertoire size and the extent of clonotype sharing between individuals. Different laboratories and diverse techniques were used to prepare libraries and sequence TCR repertoires, to increase sequencing depth and limit assay-specific biases. Per donor, leukapheresis produced somewhere between about 0.9 and 10 billion PBMCs.

Healthy HIV-negative adults with no recently reported acute infections or vaccinations were included as donors. Every donor was a Caucasian adult living in Nashville, Tennessee, USA. Magnetic negative selection was used to enrich CD4+ T cells, after which naive cells were positively selected on CD45RA and the negative fraction became the memory subset. Blood was obtained by leukapheresis, after which PBMCs were separated by Ficoll-Histopaque density gradient centrifugation and cryopreserved in liquid nitrogen vapor phase. Analytical flow cytometry was used to check the purity and quantity of every magnetically sorted T cell population. From each sorted fraction, genomic DNA was isolated and quantified by UV absorbance on a Nanodrop 2000c. CDR1 MNHEY and CDR2 SMNVEV are derived from the germline V gene (reference sequence). The CDR3, from cysteine to phenylalanine, totals 16 residues. Solely the CDR3 DNA is kept, with 48 bases framed from the first base. V and J are truncated by 9 bases and 4 bases respectively, leaving an intervening sequence of 22 bases.

TCR CDR3 regions were amplified from genomic DNA by multiplex PCR using the deep immunoSEQ assay. Genomic DNA extracted from each cell subset was distributed evenly over all wells of several immunoSEQ 96-well plates, and each plate served as one replicate. For sorted subsets, around 200 ng genomic DNA, equal to 25,000 to 35,000 T cell genomes, was loaded into each replicate PCR. Purified libraries were measured with a Qubit 3.0 fluorometer, size-checked on a Bioanalyzer 2100, and measured again with the KAPA Library Quantification kit. A separate single-read 150-cycle Illumina NextSeq 550 flow cell was used to sequence each immunoSEQ 96-well plate. In the paper's pipeline: Because only junctional sequences without quality scores were contained in the immunoSEQ output, filtering matching that applied to full-length reads could not be performed. To assign V/J genes and CDR3, sequences were annotated using PyIR, a Python wrapper for IgBLAST v1.9, with IMGT germline references. Reads were removed for weak V/J assignments (E-value above 1e-6), missing CDR3, stop codons, out-of-frame junctions, or ambiguous translated residues. A V3J clonotype was defined by an identical inferred V gene, J gene, and CDR3 amino acid sequence. Percentage overlap between repertoires was computed as shared unique clonotypes divided by the size of the smaller repertoire. RTK rarefaction, the Chao1 estimator, and Recon v2.1 estimates of unobserved clonotypes were used to assess repertoire richness. Generation probabilities were computed with OLGA for all TCRbeta clonotypes obtained by the gDNA method from a few donors. TCRdb took this table from immuneACCESS and kept in-frame rearrangements with V and J called. Such tables lack part of the clones; where checked against another copy, unresolved V genes explain under half of the gap, and the rest is unexplained. That table furnishes V, J and clone size, whereas the DNA furnished D and trimming. The sample table shows over a million clones, and roughly 96% are seen once. Roughly 1.2% of the sample goes to the ten largest clones.

As regards this clone: The specificity of this receptor is unknown. No base-level quality is on record; no much larger clone is a single base apart.

Summary of the overall study and its limitations: Pairwise subsampling led to the expectation that sequencing depth would affect the degree of clonotype sharing among donors. Across a few donors, about 4.5% of naive CD4, 3.5% of naive CD8, 2.3% of memory CD4, and approximately 0.4% of memory CD8 clonotypes were shared. Incomplete sequencing was indicated by rarefaction of sorted-subset datasets, despite the large sequencing depth. Larger estimated clonotype richness was generally found for naive subsets than for memory subsets. Because the study included only a small number of donors, the genetic and exposure-history diversity represented was limited. Clonotypes shared by all four sorted-subset donors showed higher generation probabilities than non-shared clonotypes. Sampling was limited to blood, and TCR repertoires in tissue likely differ from TCR repertoires in blood.

Sequencing used naive CD4+ T cells sorted from blood. The cell subset or site label corresponds to: CD45RA+ positively selected. This receptor chain uses TRBV27 and TRBJ1-5; the D gene is possibly TRBD1, with 6 bases matching. This clonotype was sampled from a young man in good health. CDR3 loop: CASCQGRGVSNQPQHF. The bases are TGTGCCAGTTGCCAGGGCAGGGGCGTTTCAAATCAGCCCCAGCATTTT.